This entry lists 8 T cell receptor beta chains sequenced from one sample in a study of blood T cell repertoires in COVID-19. TCRdb keeps only in-frame clones here, not all; method: immunoSEQ multiplex PCR. In the table there are a few hundred thousand clones, more than 85% of which are singletons. The sequencing sample was made of PBMCs or T cells enriched from blood (not recorded which). All receptors come from a woman in her twenties or thirties who had recovered from COVID-19.

The sample holds one count of this clone. The chain is built from TRBV28 and TRBJ2-1; D might be TRBD2 (6 bases). Germline CDR1 reads MDHEN; CDR2 reads SYDVKM. This CDR3 has 19 amino acids. The V end was cut by 1 base, the J end by 0 bases, with 19 bases between. The CDR3 protein is CASSLYSPIAASSYNEQFF. The DNA for the CDR3 is TGTGCCAGCAGTTTATATTCCCCCATAGCGGCAAGCTCCTACAATGAGCAGTTCTTC.

About this clone itself: The sample has other DNA sequences that encode this CDR3 too. The chain links TRBV7-2 to TRBJ2-7; the match to TRBD1 covers 7 bases. The CDR3 consists of 16 residues. Trimming cost V 4 bases and J 0 bases; bases outside gene matches: 9. CDR1 and CDR2 (germline): SGHTA, FQGNSA. This CDR3 reads CASSSWTGPSSYEQYF. CDR3 nucleotides: TGTGCCAGCAGCTCCTGGACAGGACCAAGCTCCTACGAGCAGTACTTC.

The gene calls are TRBV7-2 and TRBJ1-2; no firm D call. Germline CDR1 is SGHTA and CDR2 is FQGNSA. The CDR3 consists of 16 residues. Trimming pared 0 bases from V and 4 bases from J, leaving 15 bases between. The CDR3 loop is CASSLAYQAATYGYTF. The CDR3, as DNA: TGTGCCAGCAGCTTAGCCTACCAGGCAGCTACCTATGGCTACACCTTC.

The chain is built from TRBV11-3 and TRBJ2-7, with a tentative D call TRBD2 (6 bases). The germline V gene has CDR1 SGHNT and CDR2 YENEEA. The CDR3 contains 15 residues. The V and J ends lost 3 bases and 0 bases respectively, with 12 bases between them. The CDR3 DNA is TGTGCCAGCAGCTTCCGGGACTCCCCCTCCTACGAGCAGTACTTC. Translated: CASSFRDSPSYEQYF.

This clone was observed a single time. This rearrangement joins TRBV28 to TRBJ1-5, with TRBD1 as a possible D gene (6 bases). CDR3 length equals 16 residues. Deletions cut 6 bases from V and 2 bases from J, with 17 bases between. CDR1 is MDHEN, CDR2 SYDVKM, per germline. Here the CDR3 reads CASSFRGRQGNQPQHF. The CDR3 DNA is TGTGCCAGCAGCTTTAGGGGTCGACAGGGCAATCAGCCCCAGCATTTT.

The chain employs TRBV7-3 and TRBJ2-3; D uncertain. The CDR3 runs to 13 residues. Germline values: CDR1 SGHTA, CDR2 FQGTGA. V gave up 5 bases and J gave up 4 bases, with 10 bases separating them. The CDR3 here is CASSPHRADTQYF. The CDR3 bases are TGTGCCAGCAGCCCCCACCGGGCAGATACGCAGTATTTT.

The chain recombines TRBV27 with TRBJ2-1; TRBD1 agrees at 7 bases. V was clipped by 6 bases and J by 0 bases; unmatched bases: 8. This CDR3 contains 16 residues. The V gene's germline CDR1 is MNHEY and CDR2 SMNVEV (reference sequence). CDR3 sequence reads: CASRLGGSSSYNEQFF. CDR3 nucleotides: TGTGCCAGCAGACTAGGGGGCTCGAGCTCCTACAATGAGCAGTTCTTC.

The chain couples TRBV28 to TRBJ1-2; D is undetermined. V lost 6 bases, J lost 5 bases, and 10 bases lay in between. The CDR3 consists of 12 residues. In germline, CDR1 is MDHEN, CDR2 SYDVKM. The CDR3 coding sequence is TGTGCCAGCAGAAAATCGGGGTATGGCTACACCTTC. Translating gives CASRKSGYGYTF.